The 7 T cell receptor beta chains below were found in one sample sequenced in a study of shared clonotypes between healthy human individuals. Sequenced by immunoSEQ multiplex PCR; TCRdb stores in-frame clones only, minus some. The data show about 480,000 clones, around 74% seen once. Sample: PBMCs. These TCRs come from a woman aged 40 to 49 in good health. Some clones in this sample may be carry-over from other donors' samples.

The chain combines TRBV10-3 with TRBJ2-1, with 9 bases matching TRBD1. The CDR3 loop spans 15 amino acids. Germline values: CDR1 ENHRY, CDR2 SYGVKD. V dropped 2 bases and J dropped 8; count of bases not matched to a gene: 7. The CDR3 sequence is CAISEQRTGVDEQFF. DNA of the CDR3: TGTGCCATCAGTGAGCAAAGGACAGGGGTGGATGAGCAGTTCTTC.

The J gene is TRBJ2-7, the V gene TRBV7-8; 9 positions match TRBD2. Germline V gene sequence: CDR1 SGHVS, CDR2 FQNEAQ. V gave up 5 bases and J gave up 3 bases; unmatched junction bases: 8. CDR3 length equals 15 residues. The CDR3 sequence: CASSQMGGRDYEQYF. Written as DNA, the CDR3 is TGTGCCAGCAGCCAGATGGGCGGGAGGGACTACGAGCAGTACTTC.

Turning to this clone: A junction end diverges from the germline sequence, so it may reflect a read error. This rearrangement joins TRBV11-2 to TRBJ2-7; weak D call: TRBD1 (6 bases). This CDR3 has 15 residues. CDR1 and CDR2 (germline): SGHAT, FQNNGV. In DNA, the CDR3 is TGTGCCAGCAGCTCAAACAGGGAAAGGTCCTACAAGCAGTACTTC. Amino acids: CASSSNRERSYKQYF.

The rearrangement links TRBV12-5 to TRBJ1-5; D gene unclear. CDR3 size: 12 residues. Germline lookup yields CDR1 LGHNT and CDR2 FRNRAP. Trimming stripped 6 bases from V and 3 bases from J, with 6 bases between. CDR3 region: CASGLDNQPQHF. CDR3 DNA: TGTGCTAGTGGCCTAGACAATCAGCCCCAGCATTTT.

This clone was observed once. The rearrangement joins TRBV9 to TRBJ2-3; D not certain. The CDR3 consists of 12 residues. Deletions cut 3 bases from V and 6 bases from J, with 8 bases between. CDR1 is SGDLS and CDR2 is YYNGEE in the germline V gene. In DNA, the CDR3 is TGTGCCAGCAGCGCCAGGCTTGATACGCAGTATTTT. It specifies CASSARLDTQYF.

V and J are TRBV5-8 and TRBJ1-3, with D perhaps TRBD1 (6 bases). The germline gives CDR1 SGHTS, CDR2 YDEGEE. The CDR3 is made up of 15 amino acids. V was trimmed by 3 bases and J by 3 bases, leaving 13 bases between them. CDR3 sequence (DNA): TGTGCCAGCAGCTGGACAGCCGCCGGTGGAAACACCATATATTTT. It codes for CASSWTAAGGNTIYF.

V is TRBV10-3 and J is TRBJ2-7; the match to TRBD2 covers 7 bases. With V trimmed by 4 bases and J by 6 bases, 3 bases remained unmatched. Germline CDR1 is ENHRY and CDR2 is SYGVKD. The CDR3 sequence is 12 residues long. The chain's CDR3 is CAISGLAGEQYF. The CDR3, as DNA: TGTGCCATCAGTGGGTTAGCGGGCGAGCAGTACTTC.